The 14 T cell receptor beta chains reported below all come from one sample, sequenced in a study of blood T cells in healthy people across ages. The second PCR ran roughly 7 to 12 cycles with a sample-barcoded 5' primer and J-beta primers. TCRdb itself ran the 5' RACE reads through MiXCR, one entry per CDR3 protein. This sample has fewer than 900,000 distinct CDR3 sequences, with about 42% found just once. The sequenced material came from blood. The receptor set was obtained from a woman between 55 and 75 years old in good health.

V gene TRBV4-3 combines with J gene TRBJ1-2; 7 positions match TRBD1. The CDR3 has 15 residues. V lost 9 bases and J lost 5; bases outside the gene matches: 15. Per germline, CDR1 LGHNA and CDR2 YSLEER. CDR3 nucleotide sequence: TGCGCCAGGGGGCCGGGCCCGGGACAGAGATATGGCTACACCTTC. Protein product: CARGPGPGQRYGYTF.

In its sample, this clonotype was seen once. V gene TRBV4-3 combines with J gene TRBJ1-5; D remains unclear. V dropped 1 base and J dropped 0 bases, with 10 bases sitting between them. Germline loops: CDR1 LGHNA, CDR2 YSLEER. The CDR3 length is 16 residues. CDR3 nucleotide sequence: TGCGCCAGCAGCCAAGCCTTTGCAGGTAGCAATCAGCCCCAGCATTTT. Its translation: CASSQAFAGSNQPQHF.

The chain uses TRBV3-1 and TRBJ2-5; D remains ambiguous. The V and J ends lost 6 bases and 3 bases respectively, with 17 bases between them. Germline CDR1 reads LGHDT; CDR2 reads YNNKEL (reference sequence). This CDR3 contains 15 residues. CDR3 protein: CASSRNLAAEETQYF. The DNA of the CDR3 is TGTGCCAGCAGTCGAAACCTCGCTGCAGAAGAGACCCAGTACTTC.

For the CDR3, the DNA is TGCAGTGCCAGGATCAGCGGGAGCCCAGATACGCAGTATTTT. Residues: CSARISGSPDTQYF. The chain links TRBV20-1 to TRBJ2-3, with TRBD2 identical over 8 bases. The CDR3 covers 14 residues. Germline CDR1 DFQATT, CDR2 SNEGSKA (reference sequence). V was pared by 6 bases and J by 4 bases, with 9 bases of the junction left unmatched.

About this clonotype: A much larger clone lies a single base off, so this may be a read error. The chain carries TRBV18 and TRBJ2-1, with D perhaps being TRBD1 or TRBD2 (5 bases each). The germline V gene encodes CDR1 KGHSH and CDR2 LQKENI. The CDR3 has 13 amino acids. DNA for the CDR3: TGTGTCAGCTCACCGGGGCAGGGCTATGAGCAGTTCTTC. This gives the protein CVSSPGQGYEQFF.

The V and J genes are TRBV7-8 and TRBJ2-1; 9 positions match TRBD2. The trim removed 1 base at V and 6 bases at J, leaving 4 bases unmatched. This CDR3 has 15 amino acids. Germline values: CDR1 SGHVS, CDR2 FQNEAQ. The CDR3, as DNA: TGTGCCAGCAGCTTAGGGACTAGCGAAGGCAATGAGCAGTTCTTC. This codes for CASSLGTSEGNEQFF.

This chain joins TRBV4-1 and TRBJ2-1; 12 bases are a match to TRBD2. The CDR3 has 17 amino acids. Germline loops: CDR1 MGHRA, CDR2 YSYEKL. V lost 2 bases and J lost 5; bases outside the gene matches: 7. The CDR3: CASSQSGGTSGHNEQFF. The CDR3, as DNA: TGCGCCAGCAGCCAATCCGGAGGGACTAGCGGGCACAATGAGCAGTTCTTC.

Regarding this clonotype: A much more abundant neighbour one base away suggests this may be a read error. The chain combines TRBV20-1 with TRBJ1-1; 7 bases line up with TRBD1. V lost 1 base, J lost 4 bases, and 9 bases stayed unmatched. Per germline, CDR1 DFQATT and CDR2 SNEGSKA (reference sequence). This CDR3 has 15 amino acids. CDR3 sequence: CSARGGGGAGTEAFF. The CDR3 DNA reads TGCAGTGCTAGAGGAGGAGGGGGCGCAGGCACTGAAGCTTTCTTT.

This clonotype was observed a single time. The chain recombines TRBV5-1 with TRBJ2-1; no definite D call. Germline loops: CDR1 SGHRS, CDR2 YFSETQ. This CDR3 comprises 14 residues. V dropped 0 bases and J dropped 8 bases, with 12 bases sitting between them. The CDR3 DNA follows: TGCGCCAGCAGCTTGGGAGGAGCAGAGGATGAGCAGTTCTTC. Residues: CASSLGGAEDEQFF.

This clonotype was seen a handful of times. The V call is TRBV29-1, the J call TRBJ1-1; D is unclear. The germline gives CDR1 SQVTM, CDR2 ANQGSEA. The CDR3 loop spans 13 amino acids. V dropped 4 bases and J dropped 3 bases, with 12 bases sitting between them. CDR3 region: CSVAPRGYTEAFF. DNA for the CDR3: TGCAGCGTTGCCCCCCGGGGATACACTGAAGCTTTCTTT.

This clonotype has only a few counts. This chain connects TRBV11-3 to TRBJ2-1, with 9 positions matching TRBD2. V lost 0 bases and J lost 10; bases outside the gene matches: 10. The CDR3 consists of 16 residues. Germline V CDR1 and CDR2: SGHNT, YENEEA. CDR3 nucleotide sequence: TGTGCCAGCAGCTTAGATGGGCGGGGGGGCCTCGACGAGCAGTTCTTC. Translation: CASSLDGRGGLDEQFF. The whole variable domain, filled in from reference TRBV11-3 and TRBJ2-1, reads EAGVVQSPRYKIIEKKQPVAFWCNPISGHNTLYWYLQNLGQGPELLIRYENEEAVDDSQLPKDRFSAERLKGVDSTLKIQPAELGDSAVYLCASSLDGRGGLDEQFFGPGTRLTVL.

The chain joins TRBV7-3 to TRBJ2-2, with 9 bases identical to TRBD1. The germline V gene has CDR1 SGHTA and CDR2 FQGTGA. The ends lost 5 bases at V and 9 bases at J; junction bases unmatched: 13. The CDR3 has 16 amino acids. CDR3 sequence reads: CASSEPGQGWVRELFF. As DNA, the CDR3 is TGTGCCAGCAGCGAGCCGGGACAGGGTTGGGTCCGGGAGCTGTTTTTT.

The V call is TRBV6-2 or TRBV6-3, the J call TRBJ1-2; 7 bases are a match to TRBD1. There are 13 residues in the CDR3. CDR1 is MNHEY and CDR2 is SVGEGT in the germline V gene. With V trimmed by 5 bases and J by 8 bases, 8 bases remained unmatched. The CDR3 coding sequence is TGTGCCAGCAGTGCGACAGGGTTACGCGGCTACACCTTC. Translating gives CASSATGLRGYTF.

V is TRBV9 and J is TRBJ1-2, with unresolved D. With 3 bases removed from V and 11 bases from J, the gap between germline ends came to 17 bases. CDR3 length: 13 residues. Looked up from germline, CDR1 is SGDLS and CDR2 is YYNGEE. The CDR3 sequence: CASSGESRRGYTF. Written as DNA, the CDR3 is TGTGCCAGCAGCGGAGAGTCCCGCCGGGGTTACACCTTC.